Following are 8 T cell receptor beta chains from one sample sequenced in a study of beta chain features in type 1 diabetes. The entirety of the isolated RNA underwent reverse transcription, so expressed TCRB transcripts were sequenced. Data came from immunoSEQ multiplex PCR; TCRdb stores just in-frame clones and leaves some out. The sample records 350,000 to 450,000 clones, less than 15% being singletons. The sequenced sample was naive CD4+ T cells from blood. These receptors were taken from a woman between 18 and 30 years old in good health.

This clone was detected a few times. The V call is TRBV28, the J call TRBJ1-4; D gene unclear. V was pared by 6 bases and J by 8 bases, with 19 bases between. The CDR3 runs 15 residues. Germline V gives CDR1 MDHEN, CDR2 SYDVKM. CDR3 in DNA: TGTGCCAGCAGCCGACCGGGTCTCGGCGGAGAAAAACTGTTTTTT. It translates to CASSRPGLGGEKLFF.

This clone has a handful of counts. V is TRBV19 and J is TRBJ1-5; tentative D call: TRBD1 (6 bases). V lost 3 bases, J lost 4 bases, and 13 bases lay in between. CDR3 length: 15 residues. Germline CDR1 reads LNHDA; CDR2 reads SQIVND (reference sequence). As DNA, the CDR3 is TGTGCCAGTAGTATGACCAGGGGACCTAATCAGCCCCAGCATTTT. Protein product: CASSMTRGPNQPQHF.

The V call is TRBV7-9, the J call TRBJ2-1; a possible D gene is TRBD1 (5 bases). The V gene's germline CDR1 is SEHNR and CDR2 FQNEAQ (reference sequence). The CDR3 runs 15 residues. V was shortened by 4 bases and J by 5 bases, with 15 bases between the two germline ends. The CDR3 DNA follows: TGTGCCAGCAGCTCGGCCAGGGCCACGAACAATGAGCAGTTCTTC. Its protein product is CASSSARATNNEQFF.

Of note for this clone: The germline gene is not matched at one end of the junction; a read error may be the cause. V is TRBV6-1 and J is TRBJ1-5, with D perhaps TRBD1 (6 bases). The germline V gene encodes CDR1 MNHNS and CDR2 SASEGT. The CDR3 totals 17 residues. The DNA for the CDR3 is TGTGCCAGCAGTCAAGCCGAACAGGGCCGAGGCAATCAGCCCCAGCATTTT. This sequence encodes CASSQAEQGRGNQPQHF.

The DNA of the CDR3 is TGTGCCAGCTCACCACCGGCACTAGCGGGCTCCTACAATGAGCAGTTCTTC. This gives the protein CASSPPALAGSYNEQFF. The genes are TRBV18 and TRBJ2-1, with 9 bases aligning to TRBD2. The V segment lost 0 bases and the J segment 0 bases; nucleotides outside the gene matches: 3. Germline CDR1 KGHSH, CDR2 LQKENI. The CDR3 runs to 17 residues. The full variable domain, rest sourced from reference TRBV18 and TRBJ2-1, is NAGVMQNPRHLVRRRGQEARLRCSPMKGHSHVYWYRQLPEEGLKFMVYLQKENIIDESGMPKERFSAEFPKEGPSILRIQQVVRGDSAAYFCASSPPALAGSYNEQFFGPGTRLTVL.

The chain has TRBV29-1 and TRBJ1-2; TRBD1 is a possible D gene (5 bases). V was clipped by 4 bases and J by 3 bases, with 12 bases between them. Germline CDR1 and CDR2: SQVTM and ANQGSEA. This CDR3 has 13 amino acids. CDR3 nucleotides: TGCAGCGTTGGGCAGGGTTTCGACTATGGCTACACCTTC. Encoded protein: CSVGQGFDYGYTF.

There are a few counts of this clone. The CDR3 bases are TGTGCCAGCAGCCAGGCGGGAGCTCCGCTTTCTTATGGCTACACCTTC. Its protein is CASSQAGAPLSYGYTF. The chain joins TRBV5-6 to TRBJ1-2, with D unresolved. V was cut by 4 bases and J by 5 bases, with 21 bases left in between. The CDR3 length is 16 residues. Germline assignment: CDR1 SGHDT and CDR2 YYEEEE.

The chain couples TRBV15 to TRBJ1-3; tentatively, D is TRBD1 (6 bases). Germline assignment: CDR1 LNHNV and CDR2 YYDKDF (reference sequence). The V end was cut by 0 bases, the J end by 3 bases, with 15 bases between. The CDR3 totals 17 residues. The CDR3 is CATSRDGQGLNGNTIYF. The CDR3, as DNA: TGTGCCACCAGCAGAGATGGGCAGGGGCTAAATGGAAACACCATATATTTT.